The 25 T cell receptor beta chains given below trace back to one sample, sequenced in a study of OX40 agonist ivuxolimab in advanced cancers. Here immunoSEQ multiplex PCR was the method, and the copy in TCRdb shows in-frame clones only, minus some. The repertoire holds 90,000 to 100,000 clones, around 85% seen once, with about 4.1% in the top ten. The sample was CD4+ or CD8+ T cells sorted from blood, taken in a trial of the OX40 agonist ivuxolimab. Every receptor here comes from an adult with an advanced solid tumor such as melanoma, head and neck, liver or kidney cancer.

The V gene is TRBV10-1, the J gene TRBJ1-3; unclear D gene. There are 14 residues in the CDR3. Trimming stripped 10 bases from V and 4 bases from J, with 17 bases between. Looked up from germline, CDR1 is WNHNN and CDR2 is SYGVQD (reference sequence). The CDR3 loop reads CATPTGGPGNTIYF. The CDR3 DNA is TGCGCCACCCCAACTGGCGGACCCGGAAACACCATATATTTT.

The count of this clone is one. The rearrangement uses TRBV5-1 and TRBJ1-1; tentatively, D is TRBD1 (5 bases). Trimming pared 8 bases from V and 1 base from J, leaving 15 bases between. Per germline, CDR1 SGHRS and CDR2 YFSETQ. The CDR3 is 14 amino acids. For the CDR3, the DNA is TGCGCCAGTCAGAGAGGGGAAAGGAACACTGAAGCTTTCTTT. The encoded protein is CASQRGERNTEAFF.

DNA of the CDR3: TGTGCCAGCAGACCAGGACAGGAGGGGTACTACGAGCAGTACTTC. Translation gives CASRPGQEGYYEQYF. V and J are TRBV28 and TRBJ2-7; the D gene is possibly TRBD1 (7 bases). The CDR3 length is 15 residues. V was trimmed by 6 bases and J by 3 bases, leaving 18 bases between them. Germline V gene lookup returns CDR1 MDHEN and CDR2 SYDVKM.

The J gene is TRBJ2-7, the V gene TRBV11-2; 7 bases agree with TRBD2. This CDR3 comprises 16 residues. CDR1 and CDR2 (germline): SGHAT, FQNNGV. Germline trimming cut 1 base from V and 2 bases from J; bases unmatched to any gene: 8. The CDR3 DNA reads as TGTGCCAGCAGCTTAGGGGAGGGAGTCTGGCCCTACGAGCAGTACTTC. It specifies CASSLGEGVWPYEQYF.

The J gene is TRBJ2-5, the V gene TRBV11-2; 11 positions match TRBD2. Germline V CDR1 and CDR2: SGHAT, FQNNGV. The CDR3 contains 16 residues. V lost 1 base and J lost 5; bases outside the gene matches: 6. The CDR3 DNA is TGTGCCAGCAGCTTAGTTTCTACTAGCGGGAGTGAGACCCAGTACTTC. Translation gives CASSLVSTSGSETQYF.

The chain joins TRBV6-5 to TRBJ2-7, with D possibly being TRBD2 (6 bases). The germline V gene encodes CDR1 MNHEY and CDR2 SVGAGI. The CDR3 loop spans 16 amino acids. Trimming stripped 6 bases from V and 1 base from J, with 19 bases between. CDR3 amino acids: CASRYLQVGRSYEQYF. CDR3 nucleotides: TGTGCCAGCAGGTACCTCCAGGTAGGGAGGTCCTACGAGCAGTACTTC.

V gene TRBV28 combines with J gene TRBJ2-7; TRBD1 matches 7 bases. V lost 6 bases, J lost 0 bases, and 8 bases stayed unmatched. Germline CDR1 and CDR2: MDHEN and SYDVKM. The CDR3 is 15 residues long. The CDR3 coding sequence is TGTGCCAGCAGACCCAGACAGGGACCCTCCTACGAGCAGTACTTC. Protein sequence: CASRPRQGPSYEQYF.

This clone was recorded only once. The V gene is TRBV27, the J gene TRBJ2-1, with D tentatively TRBD2 (7 bases). V lost 0 bases and J 7 bases, leaving 22 bases between the germline ends. The germline gives CDR1 MNHEY, CDR2 SMNVEV (reference sequence). This CDR3 comprises 18 residues. As DNA, the CDR3 is TGTGCCAGCAGTTTATCCCCGGGGGGCGTGGGTAGCGGAAATGAGCAGTTCTTC. It specifies CASSLSPGGVGSGNEQFF.

The chain uses TRBV30 and TRBJ2-3; D unclear. V lost 3 bases and J 2 bases, leaving 9 bases between the germline ends. The CDR3 length is 13 residues. Germline V lookup: CDR1 GTSNPN, CDR2 SVGIG (reference sequence). The CDR3, as DNA: TGTGCCTGGAGAAGTGGCTACACAGATACGCAGTATTTT. It translates to CAWRSGYTDTQYF.

The chain has TRBV2 and TRBJ2-3; the match to TRBD2 covers 13 bases. This CDR3 has 17 residues. Per germline, CDR1 SNHLY and CDR2 FYNNEI. The V segment lost 1 base and the J segment 5 bases; nucleotides outside the gene matches: 6. CDR3 nucleotides: TGTGCCAGCAGTGAAGGACTAGCGGGAGGCCGAGAAGATACGCAGTATTTT. Its protein is CASSEGLAGGREDTQYF.

The chain's CDR3 is CASSFDRLQYF. CDR3 DNA: TGTGCCAGCAGCTTTGACAGGCTGCAGTACTTC. J is TRBJ2-7 and V is TRBV7-6; D may be TRBD1 (6 bases). Germline V gives CDR1 SGHVS, CDR2 FNYEAQ. The CDR3 sequence is 11 residues long. V dropped 3 bases and J dropped 9 bases, with 9 bases sitting between them.

Only one count was recorded for this clone. The J gene is TRBJ2-3, the V gene TRBV27; D may be TRBD1 (5 bases). Trimming stripped 5 bases from V and 6 bases from J, with 15 bases between. CDR3 size: 14 residues. The germline V gene encodes CDR1 MNHEY and CDR2 SMNVEV (reference sequence). The CDR3 sequence: CASSKQENSDTQYF. The CDR3 DNA follows: TGTGCCAGCAGTAAACAGGAGAACTCGGATACGCAGTATTTT.

This clone was observed a handful of times. This rearrangement joins TRBV5-6 to TRBJ1-5; maybe TRBD1 (6 bases). This CDR3 is 15 amino acids long. The V end was cut by 1 base, the J end by 0 bases, with 8 bases between. CDR1 is SGHDT and CDR2 is YYEEEE in the germline V gene. CDR3 DNA: TGTGCCAGCAGCTTGACAGGGCATAGCAATCAGCCCCAGCATTTT. Amino acid sequence: CASSLTGHSNQPQHF.

V gene TRBV20-1 combines with J gene TRBJ2-1; TRBD2 matches at 12 bases. The CDR3 loop spans 11 amino acids. Germline assignment: CDR1 DFQATT and CDR2 SNEGSKA (reference sequence). J was trimmed by 8 bases and V by 7 bases; bases with no gene match: 0. The CDR3 DNA is TGCAGTGGGACTAGCGGGGATGAGCAGTTCTTC. Translating gives CSGTSGDEQFF.

The gene calls are TRBV30 and TRBJ1-1; 7 nucleotides match TRBD1. Per the germline V gene, CDR1 is GTSNPN and CDR2 is SVGIG (reference sequence). CDR3 size: 11 residues. V gave up 1 base and J gave up 10 bases; unmatched junction bases: 3. CDR3 coding DNA: TGTGCCTGGAGTGAGAGGGGGCGAGCTTTCTTT. Translated: CAWSERGRAFF.

The chain joins TRBV5-4 to TRBJ1-2; possible D gene TRBD1, 6 bases. Trimming shortened V by 4 bases and J by 4 bases, and 11 bases separated the two germline ends. The CDR3 has 13 residues. In germline, CDR1 is SGHNT, CDR2 YYREEE (reference sequence). The CDR3 is CASSPDSSYGYTF. CDR3 in DNA: TGTGCCAGCAGCCCGGACAGCTCCTATGGCTACACCTTC.

This chain connects TRBV5-8 to TRBJ1-5, with D perhaps TRBD1 (6 bases). There are 16 residues in the CDR3. Trimming took off 2 bases at V and 0 bases at J, with 12 bases between the two ends. Germline V gene sequence: CDR1 SGHTS, CDR2 YDEGEE. In DNA, the CDR3 is TGTGCCAGCAGCTTTTACTGGACAGATAGCAATCAGCCCCAGCATTTT. This translates into CASSFYWTDSNQPQHF.

The J gene is TRBJ2-3, the V gene TRBV12-5; D is uncertain. The length of the CDR3 is 15 residues. Germline-derived CDR1 and CDR2 are LGHNT and FRNRAP. Trimming took off 5 bases at V and 1 base at J, with 13 bases between the two ends. The CDR3 protein is CASGPPRLGTDTQYF. The CDR3 nucleotides read TGTGCTAGTGGTCCGCCCAGGCTTGGCACAGATACGCAGTATTTT.

The chain recombines TRBV5-1 with TRBJ2-1; a possible D gene is TRBD2 (5 bases). The CDR3 spans 13 residues. V lost 4 bases and J 6 bases, leaving 11 bases between the germline ends. The germline V gene has CDR1 SGHRS and CDR2 YFSETQ. The CDR3 DNA sequence: TGCGCCAGCAGCCTGATAGCGCCCAATGAGCAGTTCTTC. It yields the protein CASSLIAPNEQFF.

This clone was seen once. The V and J genes are TRBV11-2 and TRBJ2-3; D might be TRBD2 (6 bases). This CDR3 is built from 18 residues. CDR1 and CDR2 (germline): SGHAT, FQNNGV. The V gene lost 4 bases and the J gene lost 1 base, with 21 bases spanning the gap. The CDR3 region is CASSSHRDLPGRTDTQYF. The CDR3, as DNA: TGTGCCAGCAGCTCCCACCGGGACTTACCTGGCCGCACAGATACGCAGTATTTT.

Only one count was recorded for this clone. The chain has TRBV15 and TRBJ2-3; 9 bases are shared with TRBD2. The length of the CDR3 is 14 residues. After removal of 8 bases from V and 3 bases from J, the junction contained 6 bases not matched to a gene. Germline CDR1 is LNHNV and CDR2 is YYDKDF (reference sequence). This CDR3 reads CATSQAGGTDTQYF. In DNA form, the CDR3 reads TGTGCCACCTCGCAAGCGGGAGGAACAGATACGCAGTATTTT.

The chain combines TRBV6-5 with TRBJ2-5; D unclear. The J call may be mistaken, given a closer DNA end match to TRBJ2-7. The CDR3 extends over 13 amino acids. Germline CDR1 is MNHEY and CDR2 is SVGAGI. CDR3 sequence (DNA): TGTGCCAGCAGGAGGAGCGTGCTCTCCGAGCAGTACTTC. Residues: CASRRSVLSEQYF.

The chain carries TRBV5-8 and TRBJ1-1; the match to TRBD1 covers 7 bases. CDR1 is SGHTS and CDR2 is YDEGEE in the germline V gene. This CDR3 contains 15 residues. The V gene end was trimmed by 0 bases and the J gene end by 6 bases; junction bases not matched to a gene: 8. The CDR3 region has the DNA TGTGCCAGCAGCTTGGCCCAGGGGGGGGCGGCTGAAGCTTTCTTT. This gives the protein CASSLAQGGAAEAFF.

The chain couples TRBV2 to TRBJ2-5; the D gene is possibly TRBD1 (8 bases). Gene TRBJ2-7 matches the end of the DNA better, so the J call may be wrong. Germline V gene data show CDR1 as SNHLY and CDR2 as FYNNEI. The CDR3 has 15 amino acids. CDR3 nucleotides: TGTGCCAGCAGCAGGGGGCGGGAGCAATCCTACGAGCAGTACTTC. Its translation is CASSRGREQSYEQYF.

This rearrangement joins TRBV7-8 to TRBJ2-7; 9 nucleotides line up with TRBD1. The V and J ends lost 5 bases and 2 bases, in that order; junction bases with no gene match: 7. CDR3 length: 15 amino acids. In germline, CDR1 is SGHVS, CDR2 FQNEAQ. Here the CDR3 reads CASSATGGWTYEQYF. CDR3 DNA sequence: TGTGCCAGCAGCGCGACAGGGGGGTGGACCTACGAGCAGTACTTC.